This TCR beta chain came from a study of CD8+ T cells in alopecia areata. As for the study in general: Treated patients received oral tofacitinib, 5 to 10 mg twice daily.

In the case of this clone: What it recognizes is unknown.

Germline V CDR1 and CDR2: LGHNA, YSLEER. This CDR3 region has 14 residues. Trimming stripped 0 bases from V and 5 bases from J, with 10 bases between. After isolation, RNA underwent reverse transcription to generate cDNA as the sequencing template. Assay: immunoSEQ multiplex PCR; the TCRdb copy retains only in-frame clones and omits some. The table includes 110,000 to 150,000 clones, approximately 85% detected once. Regarding the study as a whole: With one nonresponder, baseline CD8+ expansion's link to response remains uncertain. Tofacitinib significantly decreased scalp clonality and expanded CD8+ clones among top 100. Persistence during tofacitinib was seen for many expanded lesional clones in scalp and blood.

Treatment of the sample: oral pan-JAK inhibitor, 5-10 mg twice daily. The material was CD8+ T cells sorted from blood, obtained at week 4, from a patient treated with tofacitinib. The sequence was obtained from a human donor with alopecia areata. V and J are TRBV4-3 and TRBJ2-5, with D tentatively TRBD1 (5 bases). The CDR3 protein is CASSQDPGSETQYF. DNA for the CDR3: TGCGCCAGCAGCCAAGATCCAGGGTCGGAGACCCAGTACTTC.